This TCR beta chain was sequenced during a study of shared clonotypes between healthy human individuals (TCRdb year 2020). In terms of the full investigation: Three men and two women, aged 18 to 49 years, made up the cohort. For each donor, CD4 naive and CD4 memory were each run on three plates, CD8 naive on two plates, and CD8 memory on one plate. To estimate repertoire size and how much clonotype sharing occurs between individuals, the study deeply sequenced the blood TCR repertoires of five or six healthy adults. To increase sequencing depth and limit assay-specific biases, TCR repertoire library preparation and sequencing were carried out by different laboratories using diverse techniques. Each donor's leukapheresis produced roughly between roughly 0.94 and 9.5 billion PBMCs.

Findings and caveats that apply to the study as a whole: Sampling was restricted to blood, and TCR repertoires in tissues likely differ from the TCR repertoires found in blood. Roughly 5% of naive CD4, approximately 3.7% of naive CD8, 2% to 2.5% of memory CD4, and 0.4% of memory CD8 clonotypes were shared across several donors. Higher generation probabilities were observed for clonotypes shared by all four sorted-subset donors than for non-shared clonotypes. Pairwise subsampling indicated that sequencing depth was expected to affect the degree of clonotype sharing among donors. Naive subsets generally had larger estimated clonotype richness than memory subsets. Because the study included a small number of donors, the genetic and exposure-history diversity represented was limited. Incomplete sequencing was indicated by rarefaction of sorted-subset datasets, despite the large sequencing depth.

This clone occurred once. Its antigen specificity is not known. No base-level quality is on record; no much larger clone is a single base apart. Donors were healthy HIV-negative adults with no recently reported acute infections or vaccinations. All donors were Caucasian adults living in Nashville, Tennessee, USA. Magnetic negative selection was used to enrich CD4+ T cells, after which naive cells were positively selected on CD45RA and the negative fraction became the memory subset. Blood was collected by leukapheresis, and PBMCs were isolated by Ficoll-Histopaque density gradient centrifugation and then cryopreserved in liquid nitrogen vapor phase. Analytical flow cytometry was used to check the purity and quantity of every magnetically sorted T cell population. Genomic DNA was isolated from each sorted fraction and quantified by UV absorbance on a Nanodrop 2000c. Sequences MNHEY (CDR1) and SMNVEV (CDR2) are obtained from the germline V gene (reference sequence). From the cysteine through the phenylalanine, the CDR3 covers 14 amino acids. The read is trimmed to its CDR3 DNA, 42 bases read in frame from base 1. V lost 7 bases and J lost 3 bases; the stretch between them is 15 bases long.

Using the deep immunoSEQ assay, TCR CDR3 regions were amplified from genomic DNA by multiplex PCR. Extracted genomic DNA from each cell subset was distributed evenly across all wells of several immunoSEQ 96-well plates, and each plate was treated as a replicate. For sorted subsets, each replicate PCR was loaded with 200 ng genomic DNA, equivalent to some 31,000 T cell genomes. Purified libraries were measured with a Qubit 3.0 fluorometer, size-checked on a Bioanalyzer 2100, and measured again with the KAPA Library Quantification kit. Each immunoSEQ 96-well plate was sequenced on its own single-read 150-cycle Illumina NextSeq 550 flow cell. The paper's processing steps were these. Because only junctional sequences without quality scores were contained in the immunoSEQ output, filtering matching that applied to full-length reads could not be performed. To assign V/J genes and CDR3, sequences were annotated using PyIR, a Python wrapper for IgBLAST v1.9, with IMGT germline references. Reads with weak V/J assignments (E-value above 1e-6), missing CDR3, stop codons, out-of-frame junctions, or ambiguous translated residues were removed. V3J clonotypes were defined by identical inferred V gene, J gene, and CDR3 amino acid sequence. To compute the percentage overlap between repertoires, the number of shared unique clonotypes was divided by the size of the smaller repertoire. RTK rarefaction, the Chao1 estimator, and Recon v2.1 estimates of unobserved clonotypes were used to assess repertoire richness. Generation probabilities for all TCRbeta clonotypes obtained by the gDNA method from a few donors were computed using OLGA. TCRdb carries this immuneACCESS record with in-frame sequences only. Its versions omit some clonotypes, under half of them owing to an unresolved V gene in the studies checked, with the rest unexplained. That table supplies the V and J calls and clone size; D and trimming were determined from the DNA. This sample comprises some 1,100,000 clones, approximately 80% of them detected only once. More than 0.5% of the sample belongs to the ten largest clones.

The rearrangement combines TRBV27 with TRBJ2-5; TRBD2 is perhaps the D gene, given 6 matching bases. Sequenced input: memory CD4+ T cells from PBMCs. What the cell subset or site label conveys for this sample: CD45RA-negative fraction. This clonotype originated in a man aged 18 to 29 in good health. Some clones in this sample may be carry-over from other donors' samples. The nucleotides read TGTGCCAGCACGAGTATCGGGAGAGAAGAGACCCAGTACTTC. This translates into CASTSIGREETQYF.